These 32 T cell receptor beta chains originate from one sample sequenced in a study of shared clonotypes between healthy human individuals. The data were produced by immunoSEQ multiplex PCR, yet TCRdb's version contains in-frame clones alone and is incomplete. Here the sample spans millions of clones, 95% being singletons. Material for sequencing was naive CD4+ T cells sorted from blood. The subset is: CD45RA+ positively selected. These receptors were taken from a young man in good health.

The gene calls are TRBV7-2 and TRBJ2-3, with D maybe TRBD1 (5 bases). V gave up 4 bases and J gave up 0 bases, with 11 bases separating them. From germline, CDR1 is SGHTA and CDR2 FQGNSA. This CDR3 has 15 amino acids. CDR3 nucleotides: TGTGCCAGCAGCTCACCAGGGTGGAGCACAGATACGCAGTATTTT. This gives the protein CASSSPGWSTDTQYF.

This clone was seen repeatedly, ten times or more. The genes are TRBV29-1 and TRBJ2-2; possibly TRBD1 for D (5 bases). This CDR3 has 12 amino acids. In germline, CDR1 is SQVTM, CDR2 ANQGSEA. V lost 7 bases and J 1 base, leaving 7 bases between the germline ends. CDR3 nucleotide sequence: TGCAGCGCAGGACAGAACACCGGGGAGCTGTTTTTT. Its translation is CSAGQNTGELFF.

The genes are TRBV6-5 and TRBJ1-2, with a weak D call TRBD1 (5 bases). V lost 0 bases, J lost 8 bases, and 19 bases lay in between. Germline values: CDR1 MNHEY, CDR2 SVGAGI. This CDR3 has 16 amino acids. The CDR3 DNA reads as TGTGCCAGCAGTTACTCGCCTCAGGACAAAGTGGGGGGCTACACCTTC. This encodes CASSYSPQDKVGGYTF.

The chain couples TRBV5-6 to TRBJ2-5; 8 bases agree with TRBD1. The CDR3 length is 16 residues. Germline V gives CDR1 SGHDT, CDR2 YYEEEE. After removal of 2 bases from V and 4 bases from J, the junction contained 10 bases not matched to a gene. CDR3: CASSFAPGGKGETQYF. In DNA, the CDR3 is TGTGCCAGCAGCTTTGCCCCAGGGGGCAAAGGAGAGACCCAGTACTTC.

V is TRBV9 and J is TRBJ2-5; D is tentatively TRBD1 or TRBD2 (6 bases each). The V gene lost 4 bases and the J gene lost 4 bases, with 11 bases spanning the gap. From germline, CDR1 is SGDLS and CDR2 YYNGEE. The CDR3 has 13 amino acids. The chain's CDR3 is CASSKEGGETQYF. In DNA, the CDR3 is TGTGCCAGCAGCAAGGAGGGGGGAGAGACCCAGTACTTC. Together with reference TRBV9 and TRBJ2-5, the CDR3 gives the full variable domain: DSGVTQTPKHLITATGQRVTLRCSPRSGDLSVYWYQQSLDQGLQFLIQYYNGEERAKGNILERFSAQQFPDLHSELNLSSLELGDSALYFCASSKEGGETQYFGPGTRLLVL.

This sequence joins TRBV30 and TRBJ1-1; 9 nucleotides line up with TRBD1. The CDR3 is 14 residues long. V was clipped by 5 bases and J by 3 bases; unmatched bases: 7. CDR1 GTSNPN and CDR2 SVGIG come from the germline V gene (reference sequence). The CDR3 coding sequence is TGTGCCTGGCATAACAGGGGGCCGGACACTGAAGCTTTCTTT. Translated: CAWHNRGPDTEAFF.

The DNA for the CDR3 is TGTGCCAGCAGCCCTCCCCCACAGGGAAAGAGCACAGATACGCAGTATTTT. Translated, it gives CASSPPPQGKSTDTQYF. The chain is built from TRBV7-9 and TRBJ2-3, with D possibly TRBD1 on 6 matching bases. CDR3 length: 17 amino acids. V gave up 5 bases and J gave up 0 bases, with 18 bases separating them. Germline V gene lookup returns CDR1 SEHNR and CDR2 FQNEAQ (reference sequence). Supplemented by reference TRBV7-9 and TRBJ2-3, the full variable domain reads DTGVSQNPRHKITKRGQNVTFRCDPISEHNRLYWYRQTLGQGPEFLTYFQNEAQLEKSRLLSDRFSAERPKGSFSTLEIQRTEQGDSAMYLCASSPPPQGKSTDTQYFGPGTRLTVL.

The CDR3 nucleotides read TGTGCCAGTAGTACCTGGCGCCCCGGGGAGCTGTTTTTT. It yields the protein CASSTWRPGELFF. This chain links TRBV19 with TRBJ2-2; D is undetermined. In germline, CDR1 is LNHDA, CDR2 SQIVND (reference sequence). This CDR3 region has 13 residues. V lost 4 bases and J lost 6, with 9 bases in between.

V gene TRBV30 combines with J gene TRBJ1-2, with a tentative D call TRBD1 (5 bases). Germline CDR1 and CDR2: GTSNPN and SVGIG (reference sequence). This CDR3 is built from 13 residues. The V end was cut by 3 bases, the J end by 4 bases, with 12 bases between. The CDR3 DNA follows: TGTGCCTGGAGGACCGCGACAGTCTATGGCTACACCTTC. Translation: CAWRTATVYGYTF.

The chain carries TRBV2 and TRBJ2-2; the D is unclear. V was cut by 2 bases and J by 7 bases, with 14 bases left in between. From germline, CDR1 is SNHLY and CDR2 FYNNEI. The CDR3 runs 15 residues. CDR3 region: CASSERASADGELFF. The CDR3 DNA is TGTGCCAGCAGTGAACGAGCGAGCGCGGACGGGGAGCTGTTTTTT.

The chain has TRBV30 and TRBJ2-7; the match to TRBD1 covers 9 bases. Germline assignment: CDR1 GTSNPN and CDR2 SVGIG (reference sequence). The CDR3 consists of 13 residues. V dropped 0 bases and J dropped 9; count of bases not matched to a gene: 6. The CDR3 sequence is CAWSVQTGGVQYF. DNA for the CDR3: TGTGCCTGGAGTGTGCAAACAGGGGGCGTGCAGTACTTC.

This chain uses TRBV6-1 with TRBJ1-5, with D perhaps matching TRBD1 (5 bases). The CDR3 covers 14 residues. CDR1 is MNHNS and CDR2 is SASEGT in the germline V gene. The V gene lost 3 bases and the J gene lost 9 bases, with 15 bases spanning the gap. The CDR3 loop reads CASSEREGRGPQHF. The CDR3 DNA is TGTGCCAGCAGTGAGAGGGAGGGAAGGGGGCCCCAGCATTTT.

The chain recombines TRBV30 with TRBJ1-6, with a weak D call TRBD1 (5 bases). The germline V gene has CDR1 GTSNPN and CDR2 SVGIG (reference sequence). There are 12 residues in the CDR3. V lost 3 bases and J lost 6, with 6 bases in between. CDR3 in amino acids: CAWRDSNSPLHF. The CDR3 DNA reads TGTGCCTGGAGAGACAGTAATTCACCCCTCCACTTT.

The gene calls are TRBV10-3 and TRBJ1-1, with 7 bases aligning to TRBD1. Germline CDR1 ENHRY, CDR2 SYGVKD. The CDR3 spans 17 residues. Unmatched junction bases numbered 8, after V lost 0 bases and J lost 1 base. This CDR3 is CAISESNLGQANTEAFF. The CDR3 bases are TGTGCCATCAGTGAGTCGAATCTAGGACAGGCGAACACTGAAGCTTTCTTT.

The chain recombines TRBV30 with TRBJ1-5; no reliable D call. The germline V and J ends were trimmed by 0 bases and 0 bases, with 12 bases remaining between them. The CDR3 covers 16 residues. Germline-derived CDR1 and CDR2 are GTSNPN and SVGIG (reference sequence). CDR3 coding DNA: TGTGCCTGGAGTGTACGAGGCCAGCTTAGCAATCAGCCCCAGCATTTT. Translated, it gives CAWSVRGQLSNQPQHF. Together with reference TRBV30 and TRBJ1-5, the CDR3 gives the full variable domain: SQTIHQWPATLVQPVGSPLSLECTVEGTSNPNLYWYRQAAGRGLQLLFYSVGIGQISSEVPQNLSASRPQDRQFILSSKKLLLSDSGFYLCAWSVRGQLSNQPQHFGDGTRLSIL.

The rearrangement links TRBV10-3 to TRBJ2-7; unclear D gene. V lost 0 bases to trimming and J lost 11 bases, with 14 bases between them. Germline V gives CDR1 ENHRY, CDR2 SYGVKD. The CDR3 loop spans 13 amino acids. CDR3 protein: CAISESNPVREYF. Written as DNA, the CDR3 is TGTGCCATCAGTGAGTCGAACCCGGTCCGGGAGTACTTC.

The chain combines TRBV4-1 with TRBJ2-1; D is unresolved. CDR3 length: 15 amino acids. The V gene's germline CDR1 is MGHRA and CDR2 YSYEKL. Trimming removed 1 base from V and 6 bases from J, with 13 bases in between. The DNA of the CDR3 is TGCGCCAGCAGCCAAGCTGTGCGCAGTCTCAATGAGCAGTTCTTC. It specifies CASSQAVRSLNEQFF.

The CDR3, as DNA: TGTGCCAGCCGCCAGGTCGAATCAGATACGCAGTATTTT. Translated, it gives CASRQVESDTQYF. The chain is built from TRBV7-2 and TRBJ2-3; no clear D gene. The V end lost 8 bases, the J end lost 4 bases, and 13 bases lay between the germline ends. This CDR3 is 13 amino acids long. The germline V gene encodes CDR1 SGHTA and CDR2 FQGNSA.

The V gene is TRBV6-6, the J gene TRBJ2-7; 7 bases are a match to TRBD2. J was trimmed by 7 bases and V by 2 bases; bases with no gene match: 8. Germline-derived CDR1 and CDR2 are MNHNY and SVGAGI (reference sequence). This CDR3 has 14 residues. As DNA, the CDR3 is TGTGCCAGCAGTTACGGGGGAGGGCCTTTTGAGCAGTACTTC. This gives the protein CASSYGGGPFEQYF.

The V gene is TRBV2, the J gene TRBJ2-1, with D possibly matching TRBD2 (6 bases). CDR1 is SNHLY, CDR2 FYNNEI, per germline. The CDR3 covers 11 residues. V was trimmed by 10 bases and J by 13 bases, leaving 17 bases between them. In DNA, the CDR3 is TGTGCCACCTCTCTAGGAGGGCTACAGTTCTTC. Translation: CATSLGGLQFF.

As regards this clone: The sample holds other DNA sequences that translate to the same CDR3. The chain employs TRBV18 and TRBJ2-3, with 11 bases lining up with TRBD2. Germline trimming cut 4 bases from V and 2 bases from J; bases unmatched to any gene: 5. The CDR3 length is 16 residues. Germline CDR1 KGHSH, CDR2 LQKENI. This CDR3 is CASSLIAGGPTDTQYF. As DNA, the CDR3 is TGTGCCAGCTCACTCATAGCGGGAGGGCCCACAGATACGCAGTATTTT.

The gene calls are TRBV7-2 and TRBJ2-1; the D gene is possibly TRBD2 (6 bases). Germline V gene data show CDR1 as SGHTA and CDR2 as FQGNSA. V lost 2 bases to trimming and J lost 9 bases, with 17 bases between them. The CDR3 runs to 15 residues. CDR3 sequence (DNA): TGTGCCAGCAGCTTACAGAGCCGCAGCGGGCTTGAGCAGTTCTTC. This codes for CASSLQSRSGLEQFF.

The rearrangement links TRBV6-5 to TRBJ1-2, with 8 nucleotides matching TRBD1. Germline values: CDR1 MNHEY, CDR2 SVGAGI. The V segment lost 5 bases and the J segment 4 bases; nucleotides outside the gene matches: 9. The CDR3 is made up of 15 amino acids. The CDR3 loop reads CASSPQTGDTYGYTF. CDR3 nucleotides: TGTGCCAGCAGTCCCCAGACAGGGGACACCTATGGCTACACCTTC.

The chain is built from TRBV6-5 and TRBJ2-5, with a weak D call TRBD2 (5 bases). Germline V gives CDR1 MNHEY, CDR2 SVGAGI. V lost 8 bases and J 1 base, leaving 17 bases between the germline ends. The CDR3 totals 15 residues. CDR3 region: CASGRIAKGQETQYF. CDR3 nucleotide sequence: TGTGCCAGCGGGCGCATAGCGAAAGGCCAAGAGACCCAGTACTTC.

This clone was recorded many times. V and J are TRBV7-2 and TRBJ2-1; 10 bases are a match to TRBD2. The trim removed 5 bases at V and 3 bases at J, leaving 4 bases unmatched. In germline, CDR1 is SGHTA, CDR2 FQGNSA. The CDR3 extends over 15 amino acids. DNA of the CDR3: TGTGCCAGCAGCGTGGGACTAGCGCTCTACAATGAGCAGTTCTTC. Protein product: CASSVGLALYNEQFF.

The rearrangement joins TRBV6-5 to TRBJ1-1; D call uncertain. The germline V and J ends were trimmed by 0 bases and 10 bases, with 12 bases remaining between them. Germline CDR1 MNHEY, CDR2 SVGAGI. This CDR3 is 13 amino acids long. The CDR3 region is CASSYSGFLPAFF. In DNA form, the CDR3 reads TGTGCCAGCAGTTACTCAGGGTTCCTTCCAGCTTTCTTT.

This rearrangement joins TRBV10-2 to TRBJ1-5; TRBD1 agrees at 7 bases. The germline CDR1 and CDR2 sequences are WSHSY and SAAADI. The CDR3 is 14 residues long. J was trimmed by 7 bases and V by 3 bases; bases with no gene match: 6. The CDR3 bases are TGCGCCAGCAGTGACCGAGGGGGCGAGCAGCCCCAGCATTTT. Amino acids: CASSDRGGEQPQHF.

The J gene is TRBJ2-7, the V gene TRBV7-2; TRBD2 matches at 7 bases. With 3 bases clipped from V and 8 bases from J, the junction kept 7 bases outside the gene matches. The CDR3 loop spans 13 amino acids. Germline CDR1 and CDR2: SGHTA and FQGNSA. The CDR3 DNA follows: TGTGCCAGCAGCTTGGGCGGGAGCGGGAAGCAGTACTTC. Its protein is CASSLGGSGKQYF.

The chain uses TRBV5-1 and TRBJ2-1, with 8 bases lining up with TRBD2. The germline gives CDR1 SGHRS, CDR2 YFSETQ. V lost 7 bases, J lost 2 bases, and 5 bases stayed unmatched. This CDR3 has 14 amino acids. The chain's CDR3 is CASRAGETYNEQFF. The CDR3 nucleotides are TGCGCCAGCCGAGCGGGAGAGACCTACAATGAGCAGTTCTTC.

This clone was detected only once. The chain links TRBV7-9 to TRBJ2-7; perhaps TRBD1 as D (6 bases). CDR1 is SEHNR and CDR2 is FQNEAQ in the germline V gene (reference sequence). This CDR3 has 13 residues. Trimming shortened V by 5 bases and J by 6 bases, and 14 bases separated the two germline ends. CDR3 nucleotide sequence: TGTGCCAGCAGCACTGAACAGGGCTTCGAGCAGTACTTC. Translated: CASSTEQGFEQYF.

As concerns this clone: A much more abundant neighbour one base away suggests this may be a read error. The same CDR3 arises from other DNA sequences in this sample as well. The rearrangement joins TRBV4-3 to TRBJ1-1; D not certain. The V end lost 1 base, the J end lost 1 base, and 4 bases lay between the germline ends. Germline V gene sequence: CDR1 LGHNA, CDR2 YSLEER. This CDR3 has 13 amino acids. The CDR3 DNA is TGCGCCAGCAGCCAAGGGCGGAACACTGAAGCTTTCTTT. Encoded protein: CASSQGRNTEAFF.

The gene calls are TRBV7-2 and TRBJ1-1; D is possibly TRBD1 (5 bases). This CDR3 is built from 11 residues. The germline V gene has CDR1 SGHTA and CDR2 FQGNSA. V was clipped by 5 bases and J by 9 bases, with 10 bases between them. CDR3 in DNA: TGTGCCAGCAGCACCTTGGGGCAAGCTTTCTTT. Translating it yields CASSTLGQAFF. Looking up the rest from reference TRBV7-2 and TRBJ1-1 gives the full variable domain: GAGVSQSPSNKVTEKGKDVELRCDPISGHTALYWYRQSLGQGLEFLIYFQGNSAPDKSGLPSDRFSAERTGGSVSTLTIQRTQQEDSAVYLCASSTLGQAFFGQGTRLTVV.